This T cell receptor beta chain was sequenced during a study of technical replicates of blood from several donors. Clones were read by immunoSEQ multiplex PCR, and TCRdb kept only the in-frame ones, dropping some. The data show around 73,000 clones, more than 85% seen once. V trimming: 7 bases; J trimming: 6 bases; junction bases outside the gene matches: 8. CDR1 and CDR2 from the germline V gene are LNHDA and SQIVND (reference sequence). This CDR3 is built from 14 residues. The sample comprised PBMCs. The gene calls are TRBV19 and TRBJ1-2; 10 nucleotides line up with TRBD1. This sequence was found in a human donor in good health. Some clones in this sample may be carry-over from other donors' samples. CDR3 sequence reads: CASKRQGAIDGYTF. The CDR3 nucleotides read TGTGCCAGTAAAAGACAGGGGGCGATAGATGGCTACACCTTC.